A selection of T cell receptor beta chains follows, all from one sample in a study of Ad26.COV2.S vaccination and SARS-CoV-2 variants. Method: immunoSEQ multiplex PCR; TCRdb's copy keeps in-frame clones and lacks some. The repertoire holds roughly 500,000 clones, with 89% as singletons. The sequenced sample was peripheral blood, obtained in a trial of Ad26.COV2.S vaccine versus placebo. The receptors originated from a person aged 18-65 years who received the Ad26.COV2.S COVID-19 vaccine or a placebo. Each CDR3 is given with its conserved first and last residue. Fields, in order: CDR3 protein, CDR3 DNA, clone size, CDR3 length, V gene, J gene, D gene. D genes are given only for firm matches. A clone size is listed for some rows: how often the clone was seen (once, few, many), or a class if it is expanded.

CDR3: CASSQESDAPGLAGGYGSDTQYF; DNA: TGTGCCAGCAGCCAAGAGTCAGACGCCCCAGGACTAGCGGGGGGGTATGGATCAGATACGCAGTATTTT; size: .; length: 23; V: TRBV4-2; J: TRBJ2-3; D: TRBD2
CDR3: CASSELTGGNEKLFF; DNA: TGTGCCAGCAGTGAACTGACAGGGGGTAATGAAAAACTGTTTTTT; size: .; length: 15; V: TRBV25-1; J: TRBJ1-4; D: TRBD1
CDR3: CASSQSVGGSDNQPQHF; DNA: TGTGCCAGCAGCCAATCGGTTGGAGGGAGTGACAATCAGCCCCAGCATTTT; size: .; length: 17; V: TRBV16; J: TRBJ1-5; D: .
CDR3: CASSSLTEWRYF; DNA: TGTGCCAGCAGTTCTCTAACGGAGTGGCGGTACTTC; size: .; length: 12; V: TRBV28; J: TRBJ2-7; D: .
CDR3: CAIRPAGTDTQYF; DNA: TGTGCCATACGCCCAGCGGGCACAGATACGCAGTATTTT; size: .; length: 13; V: TRBV10-3; J: TRBJ2-3; D: .
CDR3: CAISSTGSNQPQHF; DNA: TGTGCCATCAGCTCGACAGGGAGCAATCAGCCCCAGCATTTT; size: .; length: 14; V: TRBV10-3; J: TRBJ1-5; D: TRBD1
CDR3: CAWSNGDRGGTEAFF; DNA: TGTGCCTGGAGTAACGGGGACAGGGGGGGCACTGAAGCTTTCTTT; size: .; length: 15; V: TRBV30; J: TRBJ1-1; D: TRBD1
CDR3: CATSDASDRGLYNEQFF; DNA: TGTGCCACCAGTGACGCTTCAGACAGGGGACTCTACAATGAGCAGTTCTTC; size: once; length: 17; V: TRBV24-1; J: TRBJ2-1; D: TRBD1
CDR3: CASSPRDRYTGELFF; DNA: TGTGCCAGCAGCCCTCGGGACCGATACACCGGGGAGCTGTTTTTT; size: .; length: 15; V: TRBV3-1/TRBV3-2; J: TRBJ2-2; D: .
CDR3: CATSRDRARSGELFF; DNA: TGTGCCACCAGCAGAGACCGGGCGCGATCCGGGGAGCTGTTTTTT; size: .; length: 15; V: TRBV15; J: TRBJ2-2; D: .
CDR3: CASVTGLAGELFF; DNA: TGTGCCAGCGTTACAGGGCTCGCCGGGGAGCTGTTTTTT; size: .; length: 13; V: TRBV7-8; J: TRBJ2-2; D: .
CDR3: CSVEVQRETQYF; DNA: TGCAGCGTTGAAGTACAGAGGGAGACCCAGTACTTC; size: once; length: 12; V: TRBV29-1; J: TRBJ2-5; D: .
CDR3: CASGGMGNTEAFF; DNA: TGTGCCTCGGGGGGTATGGGGAACACTGAAGCTTTCTTT; size: .; length: 13; V: TRBV10-3; J: TRBJ1-1; D: .
CDR3: CASRVGGTYGNEQFF; DNA: TGTGCCAGCAGGGTAGGGGGGACCTACGGGAATGAGCAGTTCTTC; size: .; length: 15; V: TRBV6-5; J: TRBJ2-1; D: .
CDR3: CASSLKLAGKNEQFF; DNA: TGCGCCAGCAGCTTGAAACTAGCGGGAAAAAATGAGCAGTTCTTC; size: .; length: 15; V: TRBV5-1; J: TRBJ2-1; D: TRBD2
CDR3: CASSSQKNTEAFF; DNA: TGTGCCAGCAGCTCACAGAAGAACACTGAAGCTTTCTTT; size: few; length: 13; V: TRBV6-5; J: TRBJ1-1; D: .
CDR3: CASSFLEFAAVGAQYF; DNA: TGTGCCAGCAGCTTTCTTGAGTTCGCAGCCGTAGGAGCGCAGTATTTT; size: .; length: 16; V: TRBV5-4; J: TRBJ2-3; D: .
CDR3: CASSQQGRASGRYEQFF; DNA: TGTGCCAGTAGTCAACAGGGGCGGGCTAGCGGGAGGTATGAGCAGTTCTTC; size: .; length: 17; V: TRBV19; J: TRBJ2-1; D: TRBD2
CDR3: CASSLGLAASYEQYF; DNA: TGTGCCAGCAGCTTAGGACTAGCGGCCTCCTACGAGCAGTACTTC; size: few; length: 15; V: TRBV5-6; J: TRBJ2-7; D: TRBD2
CDR3: CASRAGTGASPGELFF; DNA: TGTGCCAGCAGGGCCGGGACAGGGGCCTCGCCCGGGGAGCTGTTTTTT; size: .; length: 16; V: TRBV5-4; J: TRBJ2-2; D: TRBD1
CDR3: CASSPSPGSGYNEQFF; DNA: TGTGCCAGCAGCCCGTCGCCGGGGAGCGGTTACAATGAGCAGTTCTTC; size: .; length: 16; V: TRBV11-3; J: TRBJ2-1; D: .
CDR3: CASSQAPSNGPQHF; DNA: TGCGCCAGCAGCCAAGCCCCCTCCAACGGGCCCCAGCATTTT; size: .; length: 14; V: TRBV4-3; J: TRBJ1-5; D: .
CDR3: CASSYLTGPGNTIYF; DNA: TGTGCCAGCAGTTACCTGACAGGGCCTGGAAACACCATATATTTT; size: .; length: 15; V: TRBV6-5; J: TRBJ1-3; D: TRBD1
CDR3: CASTRTQGGLPGELFF; DNA: TGTGCCAGTACCAGGACACAAGGGGGATTGCCCGGGGAGCTGTTTTTT; size: .; length: 16; V: TRBV19; J: TRBJ2-2; D: .
CDR3: CASSLTGAGEKLFF; DNA: TGTGCCAGCAGCTTAACAGGGGCGGGTGAAAAACTGTTTTTT; size: .; length: 14; V: TRBV7-9; J: TRBJ1-4; D: TRBD1
CDR3: CASSSRGSFIEAFF; DNA: TGTGCCAGCAGCTCGCGCGGGTCCTTTATTGAAGCTTTCTTT; size: .; length: 14; V: TRBV28; J: TRBJ1-1; D: .
CDR3: CASSPRRDGNTEAFF; DNA: TGTGCCAGCTCACCGCGAAGGGACGGAAACACTGAAGCTTTCTTT; size: .; length: 15; V: TRBV18; J: TRBJ1-1; D: .
CDR3: CASSQDSRAGSTGELFF; DNA: TGCGCCAGCAGCCAAGACAGCCGAGCAGGTTCGACCGGGGAGCTGTTTTTT; size: .; length: 17; V: TRBV4-1; J: TRBJ2-2; D: .
CDR3: CASSLETAGGTGELFF; DNA: TGTGCCAGCAGCTTGGAGACGGCAGGGGGCACCGGGGAGCTGTTTTTT; size: .; length: 16; V: TRBV5-6; J: TRBJ2-2; D: TRBD1
CDR3: CAISEVGGNQPQHF; DNA: TGTGCCATCAGTGAGGTGGGAGGCAATCAGCCCCAGCATTTT; size: once; length: 14; V: TRBV10-3; J: TRBJ1-5; D: .
CDR3: CASSTRQLYNSPLHF; DNA: TGTGCCAGCAGTACCCGACAGCTTTATAATTCACCCCTCCACTTT; size: .; length: 15; V: TRBV25-1; J: TRBJ1-6; D: .
CDR3: CASSRAGIGTEAFF; DNA: TGTGCCAGCAGCCGCGCGGGGATTGGGACTGAAGCTTTCTTT; size: .; length: 14; V: TRBV5-8; J: TRBJ1-1; D: .
CDR3: CSVARGRGTDTQYF; DNA: TGCAGCGTTGCTAGGGGGCGAGGAACAGATACGCAGTATTTT; size: .; length: 14; V: TRBV29-1; J: TRBJ2-3; D: TRBD1
CDR3: CSVDIADLWGYTF; DNA: TGCAGCGTTGATATAGCAGACCTCTGGGGCTACACCTTC; size: .; length: 13; V: TRBV29-1; J: TRBJ1-2; D: .
CDR3: CASSQMVGAPNTGELFF; DNA: TGCGCCAGCAGCCAAATGGTGGGGGCCCCGAACACCGGGGAGCTGTTTTTT; size: .; length: 17; V: TRBV4-1; J: TRBJ2-2; D: .
CDR3: CSVWASFGDTQYF; DNA: TGCAGCGTCTGGGCCTCCTTCGGAGATACGCAGTATTTT; size: .; length: 13; V: TRBV29-1; J: TRBJ2-3; D: .
CDR3: CASSDQGGVYEQYF; DNA: TGTGCCAGCAGTGACCAAGGGGGGGTGTACGAGCAGTACTTC; size: .; length: 14; V: TRBV2; J: TRBJ2-7; D: .
CDR3: CASSVLGRGSGYTF; DNA: TGTGCCAGCAGCGTACTTGGTAGGGGAAGTGGCTACACCTTC; size: .; length: 14; V: TRBV9; J: TRBJ1-2; D: .
CDR3: CASIFDILGNQPQHF; DNA: TGTGCCAGCATTTTCGATATACTGGGCAATCAGCCCCAGCATTTT; size: .; length: 15; V: TRBV6-6; J: TRBJ1-5; D: .
CDR3: CASSISGTGLYQPQHF; DNA: TGTGCCAGTAGTATATCCGGGACAGGGCTGTATCAGCCCCAGCATTTT; size: once; length: 16; V: TRBV19; J: TRBJ1-5; D: TRBD1
CDR3: CASRQGDRSQPQHF; DNA: TGTGCCAGTAGGCAGGGGGATCGGAGTCAGCCCCAGCATTTT; size: few; length: 14; V: TRBV19; J: TRBJ1-5; D: TRBD1